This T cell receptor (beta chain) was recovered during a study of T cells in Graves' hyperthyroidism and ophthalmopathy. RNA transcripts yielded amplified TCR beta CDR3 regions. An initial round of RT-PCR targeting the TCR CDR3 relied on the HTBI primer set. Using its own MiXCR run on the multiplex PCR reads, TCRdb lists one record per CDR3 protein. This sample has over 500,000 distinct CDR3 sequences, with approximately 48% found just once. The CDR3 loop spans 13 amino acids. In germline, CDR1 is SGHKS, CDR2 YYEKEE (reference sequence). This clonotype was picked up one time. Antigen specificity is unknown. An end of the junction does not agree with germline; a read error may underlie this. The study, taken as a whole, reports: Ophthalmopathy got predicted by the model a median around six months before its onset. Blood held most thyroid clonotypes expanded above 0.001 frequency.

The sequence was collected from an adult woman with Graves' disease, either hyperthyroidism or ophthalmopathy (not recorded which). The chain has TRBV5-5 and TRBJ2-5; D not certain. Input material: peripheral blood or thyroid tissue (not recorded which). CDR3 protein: CASSLFTVETQCF. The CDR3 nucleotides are TGTGCCAGCAGCTTGTTCACTGTGGAGACCCAGTGCTTC.